This TCR beta chain emerged from a study of cytomegalovirus exposure and HLA in healthy donors. In the case of this clone: Antigen specificity is unknown.

Researchers ran the PCR with 60 Vbeta and 13 Jbeta primers. The protocol was immunoSEQ multiplex PCR, while the TCRdb copy is restricted to in-frame clones and leaves out a portion. Counted here are fewer than 200,000 clones, around 80% occurring once; the ten biggest clones make up approximately 0.8%. Findings and caveats of the study: Per published accounts, TCR beta sequences correctly predicted the HLA-A and HLA-B alleles of most subjects.

Germline CDR1 is MNHEY and CDR2 is SVGAGI. The CDR3 is 12 amino acids. Deletions cut 6 bases from V and 11 bases from J, with 16 bases between. This TCR derives from a woman under 30 in good health and CMV-seronegative. The specimen was PBMCs. The rearrangement joins TRBV6-5 to TRBJ1-1; D might be TRBD1 (5 bases). CDR3 loop: CASRPLRGDAFF. The CDR3 DNA sequence: TGTGCCAGCAGGCCCTTGCGGGGCGACGCTTTCTTT.